This TCR beta chain came from a study of blood T cell repertoires in COVID-19. In the study overall: Italy, Spain and the United States were the sources of the convalescent and acute COVID-19 samples. Sources were T cells, B-cell-depleted T cells, or PBMCs; the material itself was cDNA or gDNA.

Authors' analysis steps: For nucleated cells, counts were estimated from reference gene primer amplification. Sequenced by immunoSEQ multiplex PCR; TCRdb stores in-frame clones only, minus some. That table supplies the V and J calls and clone size; D and trimming were determined from the DNA. The sample lists around 120,000 clones, around 83% occurring once. Germline V gives CDR1 SGHRS, CDR2 YFSETQ. The CDR3 is 15 residues long. Trimming shortened V by 6 bases and J by 1 base, and 15 bases separated the two germline ends. Material: peripheral blood. The V call is TRBV5-1, the J call TRBJ2-3; D perhaps matches TRBD1 (6 bases). The TCR originated in an elderly man with active or convalescent COVID-19. The CDR3 nucleotides are TGCGCCAGCAAATTGTACAGGGATGGCACAGATACGCAGTATTTT. It translates to CASKLYRDGTDTQYF.